These T cell receptor beta chains were read from a single sample in a study of identical twins. TCRdb reprocessed the 5' RACE reads with MiXCR, giving one entry per CDR3 protein. The table has under 350,000 distinct CDR3 sequences, nearly 9.5% seen once. These records were also assigned to another study, of yellow fever vaccine responses in identical twins.

The sample comprised CD8+ T cells sorted from blood. The receptors originated from a woman between 18 and 29 years old in good health. CDR3s include the opening cysteine and the closing phenylalanine or tryptophan. D genes are given only for firm matches. Size is omitted from some rows. Given values are once, few, many or a class for expanded clones.

clone size	V gene	D gene	J gene	CDR3 protein	CDR3 DNA
many	TRBV4-3	NA	TRBJ1-5	CASSQYFRDNQPQHF	TGCGCCAGCAGCCAATACTTCCGGGACAATCAGCCCCAGCATTTT
few	TRBV6-1	NA	TRBJ2-7	CASSSWDTSYEQYF	TGTGCCAGCAGTAGCTGGGACACCTCCTACGAGCAGTACTTC
few	TRBV12-3/TRBV12-4	NA	TRBJ2-5	CASTDVSSRETQYF	TGTGCCAGCACCGATGTCTCCTCGAGGGAGACCCAGTACTTC
NA	TRBV19	NA	TRBJ2-7	CASSIDEGFSYEQYF	TGTGCCAGTAGTATAGATGAGGGTTTCTCCTACGAGCAGTACTTC
many	TRBV21-1	NA	TRBJ2-7	CASSTHTSLKGRGSYEQYF	TGTGCCAGCAGCACCCATACTTCCCTTAAGGGCAGGGGATCGTACGAGCAGTACTTC
many	TRBV6-1	NA	TRBJ2-1	CASRQGYTYSNEQFF	TGTGCCAGCAGACAGGGCTACACCTATAGCAATGAGCAGTTCTTC
NA	TRBV6-5	NA	TRBJ2-1	CASSYIVSQNEQFF	TGTGCCAGCAGTTACATTGTGTCCCAAAATGAGCAGTTCTTC
many	TRBV5-1	NA	TRBJ2-1	CASSKGGQNSYNEQFF	TGCGCCAGCAGCAAGGGGGGACAGAACTCCTACAATGAGCAGTTCTTC
NA	TRBV29-1	NA	TRBJ2-6	CSVRGTHSGANVLTF	TGCAGCGTTAGGGGAACCCACTCTGGGGCCAACGTCCTGACTTTC
NA	TRBV10-2	NA	TRBJ2-3	CASSEAVVSTDTQYF	TGCGCCAGCAGTGAGGCAGTAGTTAGCACAGATACGCAGTATTTT
few	TRBV14	TRBD2	TRBJ2-7	CASSPTTGTTTYEQYF	TGTGCCAGCAGCCCCACTACCGGGACTACAACCTACGAGCAGTACTTC
NA	TRBV27	NA	TRBJ1-5	CASSLSVNQPQHF	TGTGCCAGCAGTTTATCGGTCAATCAGCCCCAGCATTTT
many	TRBV7-9	NA	TRBJ2-7	CASSLSFGETYEQYF	TGTGCCAGCAGCTTATCCTTCGGTGAAACCTACGAGCAGTACTTC
many	TRBV14	NA	TRBJ2-1	CASSQAGYSSYNEQFF	TGTGCCAGCAGCCAAGCCGGCTACAGCTCCTACAATGAGCAGTTCTTC
many	TRBV7-8	NA	TRBJ2-1	CASSLALSSLGQFF	TGTGCCAGCAGCTTAGCGTTAAGCTCTCTTGGGCAGTTCTTC
many	TRBV10-2	NA	TRBJ2-1	CASSVGPSYNEQFF	TGCGCCAGCAGTGTAGGACCTTCCTACAATGAGCAGTTCTTC
NA	TRBV20-1	NA	TRBJ2-2	CSARDFRPGPGELFF	TGCAGTGCTAGAGATTTCAGGCCCGGTCCCGGGGAGCTGTTTTTT
NA	TRBV6-1	NA	TRBJ2-1	CASSRDQLDVRFF	TGTGCCAGCAGTCGGGACCAGCTGGATGTTCGGTTCTTC
many	TRBV4-1	NA	TRBJ2-7	CASSQLEGVRRQYF	TGCGCCAGCAGCCAACTAGAGGGGGTTCGACGGCAGTACTTC
few	TRBV29-1	TRBD1	TRBJ2-2	CSVITGQLTGELFF	TGCAGCGTTATTACGGGACAGTTGACCGGGGAGCTGTTTTTT
NA	TRBV4-3	NA	TRBJ2-7	CASSINLRSVYEQYF	TGCGCCAGCAGTATCAATCTTCGGTCTGTTTACGAGCAGTACTTC
many	TRBV4-3	NA	TRBJ2-1	CASSQDTSTYNEQFF	TGCGCCAGCAGCCAAGACACATCAACCTACAATGAGCAGTTCTTC
many	TRBV20-1	NA	TRBJ1-5	CSASVGELGYQPQHF	TGCAGTGCTAGTGTAGGGGAACTAGGGTATCAGCCCCAGCATTTT
many	TRBV19	TRBD2	TRBJ2-1	CASTWTSGGTREQFF	TGTGCCAGTACGTGGACTAGCGGGGGTACCCGTGAGCAGTTCTTC
many	TRBV7-2	TRBD1	TRBJ2-1	CASRATGVLEQFF	TGTGCCAGCAGGGCTACAGGGGTTTTAGAACAGTTCTTC
few	TRBV27	NA	TRBJ2-5	CASSTTAYQETQYF	TGTGCCAGCAGTACGACAGCGTACCAAGAGACCCAGTACTTC
NA	TRBV5-5	TRBD2	TRBJ2-7	CASRREDSYEQYF	TGTGCCAGCAGGCGGGAGGACAGTTACGAGCAGTACTTC
many	TRBV5-1	NA	TRBJ2-7	CASSWEDRSDLYEQYF	TGCGCCAGCAGCTGGGAGGACAGGTCCGACCTCTACGAGCAGTACTTC
many	TRBV12-3/TRBV12-4	NA	TRBJ1-2	CASSLRVGGGYTF	TGTGCCAGCAGTTTAAGGGTCGGTGGTGGCTACACCTTC
NA	TRBV13	TRBD2	TRBJ2-7	CASSLREAGGYSYEQYF	TGTGCCAGCAGCTTGAGGGAAGCGGGGGGATACTCCTACGAGCAGTACTTC
few	TRBV15	NA	TRBJ1-2	CATSRDFGTRVAGGYTF	TGTGCCACCAGCAGAGATTTTGGGACAAGGGTGGCTGGGGGCTACACCTTC
few	TRBV29-1	TRBD2	TRBJ2-7	CSVAREGRSYEQYF	TGCAGCGTAGCAAGGGAGGGGAGGTCCTACGAGCAGTACTTC
NA	TRBV20-1	NA	TRBJ2-7	CSARETRSSYEQYF	TGCAGTGCTAGAGAGACGCGGAGCTCCTACGAGCAGTACTTC
NA	TRBV6-1	NA	TRBJ1-5	CASSEPRVTQPQHF	TGTGCCAGCAGTGAACCCAGGGTAACTCAGCCCCAGCATTTT
NA	TRBV5-1	TRBD1	TRBJ1-2	CASSAGTGINYGYTF	TGCGCCAGCAGCGCCGGGACAGGGATTAACTATGGCTACACCTTC
few	TRBV30	NA	TRBJ2-1	CAWDGWDNEQFF	TGTGCCTGGGACGGATGGGACAATGAGCAGTTCTTC
many	TRBV7-7	NA	TRBJ2-1	CASSPRWGRDITNEQFF	TGTGCTAGCAGCCCGCGATGGGGGAGAGATATTACGAATGAGCAGTTCTTC
many	TRBV29-1	TRBD1	TRBJ2-3	CSVEVQGSGTDTQYF	TGCAGCGTTGAAGTACAGGGGAGTGGCACAGATACGCAGTATTTT
few	TRBV4-2	TRBD2	TRBJ2-1	CASSQTLAGNLYNEQFF	TGTGCCAGCAGCCAAACCCTAGCGGGGAACCTCTACAATGAGCAGTTCTTC
few	TRBV10-3	NA	TRBJ2-2	CAISEAGSTNVNTGELFF	TGTGCCATCAGTGAGGCGGGGTCAACAAATGTCAACACCGGGGAGCTGTTTTTT
many	TRBV15	NA	TRBJ2-2	CATSSSLFILPGELFF	TGTGCCACCAGCAGCAGTCTTTTCATTCTTCCCGGGGAGCTGTTTTTT
many	TRBV7-9	NA	TRBJ1-1	CASSLGSTEAFF	TGTGCCAGCAGCTTAGGTTCCACTGAAGCTTTCTTT
NA	TRBV11-2	TRBD1	TRBJ2-3	CASSLEVDRAADTQYF	TGTGCCAGCAGCTTAGAGGTGGACAGGGCAGCAGATACGCAGTATTTT
many	TRBV7-6	TRBD2	TRBJ2-1	CASSLPREVAGTSYNEQFF	TGTGCCAGCAGTTTACCCAGGGAGGTAGCGGGGACCTCCTACAATGAGCAGTTCTTC
many	TRBV6-2/TRBV6-3	TRBD2	TRBJ2-5	CASSPQREGHETQYF	TGTGCCAGCAGCCCACAGCGGGAGGGCCACGAGACCCAGTACTTC
few	TRBV4-1	NA	TRBJ1-5	CASSHDRSNQPQHF	TGCGCCAGCAGCCACGACAGGAGCAATCAGCCCCAGCATTTT